These 31 T cell receptor beta chains share one sample of origin, sequenced in a study of blood T cell repertoires in COVID-19. TCRdb's copy holds only in-frame clones and misses some; the assay was immunoSEQ multiplex PCR. The table includes roughly 390,000 clones, roughly 85% detected once. Sequencing was done on a sample of peripheral blood. The origin of the receptors is a young woman with acute or convalescent COVID-19.

The chain recombines TRBV5-1 with TRBJ1-1; D might be TRBD1 (5 bases). Germline lookup yields CDR1 SGHRS and CDR2 YFSETQ. The CDR3 length is 17 residues. Trimming left V 0 bases short and J 3 bases short, with 18 bases between. CDR3 protein: CASSLEVQGYGDTEAFF. CDR3 sequence (DNA): TGCGCCAGCAGCTTGGAGGTCCAGGGTTATGGGGACACTGAAGCTTTCTTT.

This clone has a handful of counts. This chain connects TRBV28 to TRBJ2-7, with D possibly matching TRBD2 (5 bases). V dropped 5 bases and J dropped 5 bases, with 19 bases sitting between them. CDR3 size: 15 residues. The germline gives CDR1 MDHEN, CDR2 SYDVKM. CDR3 region: CASSDPGRGTHEQYF. The CDR3 DNA follows: TGTGCCAGCAGTGACCCGGGCCGGGGTACCCACGAGCAGTACTTC.

The V call is TRBV29-1, the J call TRBJ1-2; 7 bases line up with TRBD1. The CDR3 runs to 13 residues. With 5 bases clipped from V and 0 bases from J, the junction kept 3 bases outside the gene matches. Germline V gives CDR1 SQVTM, CDR2 ANQGSEA. The CDR3 nucleotides are TGCAGCGTTCGGGACAGTACTAACTATGGCTACACCTTC. Amino acid sequence: CSVRDSTNYGYTF.

The J gene is TRBJ2-2, the V gene TRBV28; 10 nucleotides line up with TRBD2. Trimming at V came to 7 bases and at J to 3 bases, leaving 11 bases not matched to a gene. CDR3 length equals 17 residues. Germline CDR1 MDHEN, CDR2 SYDVKM. This chain's CDR3 is CASTTTASGSYTGELFF. The CDR3 bases are TGTGCCAGCACCACCACGGCTAGCGGGAGTTACACCGGGGAGCTGTTTTTT.

The chain links TRBV21-1 to TRBJ1-6. TRBV21-1 is marked as a pseudogene. This CDR3 has 15 residues. CDR3: CASSKGRGVDSPLHF. The DNA of the CDR3 is TGTGCCAGCAGCAAAGGGCGGGGTGTTGATTCACCCCTCCACTTT.

The V gene is TRBV15, the J gene TRBJ1-1; D unclear. The CDR3 has 11 residues. The ends were cut back, 3 bases at V and 8 bases at J, with 7 bases in the middle. Per germline, CDR1 LNHNV and CDR2 YYDKDF (reference sequence). For the CDR3, the DNA is TGTGCCACCAGCAGGGCCACGGAAGCTTTCTTT. Amino acids: CATSRATEAFF.

For this clone: Germline is not matched at one junction end, which may reflect a read error. The rearrangement joins TRBV6-5 to TRBJ1-5; D may be TRBD1 (5 bases). This CDR3 has 12 amino acids. Germline V gene sequence: CDR1 MNHEY, CDR2 SVGAGI. CDR3 DNA sequence: TGTGCCAGCGGACACGGCAATCAGCCTCAGCATTTT. This sequence encodes CASGHGNQPQHF.

V usage is TRBV27 and J usage is TRBJ2-5; 8 bases align to TRBD2. CDR3 length: 12 amino acids. From germline, CDR1 is MNHEY and CDR2 SMNVEV (reference sequence). Losses at the gene ends were 5 bases for V and 5 bases for J; bases not matched to a gene: 1. The CDR3 sequence is CASSRGGETQYF. Here the CDR3 DNA reads TGTGCCAGCAGTCGCGGGGGGGAGACCCAGTACTTC.

The J gene is TRBJ1-2, the V gene TRBV6-1; 9 bases fit TRBD1. Looked up from germline, CDR1 is MNHNS and CDR2 is SASEGT. V shed 2 bases, J shed 4 bases, and the junction held 8 bases outside the gene matches. The CDR3 loop spans 16 amino acids. The CDR3 loop reads CASSEMGQGLLYGYTF. In nucleotides, the CDR3 is TGTGCCAGCAGTGAAATGGGACAGGGCTTACTCTATGGCTACACCTTC.

This clone was observed a handful of times. The chain joins TRBV10-3 to TRBJ1-1; 7 positions agree with TRBD1. The J segment lost 1 base and the V segment lost 8 bases, leaving 4 bases of the junction unmatched. The CDR3 length is 13 residues. The germline CDR1 and CDR2 sequences are ENHRY and SYGVKD. The CDR3 coding sequence is TGTGCCATCCTACGGACAGGGAACACTGAAGCTTTCTTT. As protein: CAILRTGNTEAFF.

CDR3 amino acids: CASSLSMRTDTQYF. The CDR3 DNA reads TGCGCCAGCAGCTTGAGTATGAGAACAGATACGCAGTATTTT. The chain uses TRBV5-1 and TRBJ2-3, with D unresolved. The CDR3 has 14 residues. V dropped 1 base and J dropped 3 bases, with 9 bases sitting between them. Germline values: CDR1 SGHRS, CDR2 YFSETQ. Using reference TRBV5-1 and TRBJ2-3 for the parts outside the CDR3, the full variable domain is KAGVTQTPRYLIKTRGQQVTLSCSPISGHRSVSWYQQTPGQGLQFLFEYFSETQRNKGNFPGRFSGRQFSNSRSEMNVSTLELGDSALYLCASSLSMRTDTQYFGPGTRLTVL.

V usage is TRBV28 and J usage is TRBJ2-1; 10 nucleotides align to TRBD1. Germline-derived CDR1 and CDR2 are MDHEN and SYDVKM. The CDR3 is 13 amino acids. Trimming at V came to 6 bases and at J to 10 bases, leaving 6 bases not matched to a gene. This chain's CDR3 is CASSGQGGGEQFF. CDR3 coding DNA: TGTGCCAGCAGCGGACAGGGGGGTGGCGAGCAGTTCTTC.

The chain combines TRBV2 with TRBJ2-1; 8 bases line up with TRBD2. V lost 5 bases, J lost 3 bases, and 6 bases stayed unmatched. The CDR3 covers 15 residues. Germline assignment: CDR1 SNHLY and CDR2 FYNNEI. CDR3 sequence: CASSRETSGYNEQFF. The CDR3, as DNA: TGTGCCAGCAGTAGGGAAACTAGCGGCTACAATGAGCAGTTCTTC.

The rearrangement uses TRBV5-4 and TRBJ1-2; possibly TRBD1 for D (6 bases). The CDR3 loop spans 17 amino acids. Germline V gene data show CDR1 as SGHNT and CDR2 as YYREEE (reference sequence). V gave up 4 bases and J gave up 4 bases, with 23 bases separating them. This CDR3 is CASSGSPQGGPGYGYTF. As DNA, the CDR3 is TGTGCCAGCAGCGGGTCCCCCCAAGGGGGACCCGGCTATGGCTACACCTTC.

This clone has more than one count but fewer than ten. The genes are TRBV29-1 and TRBJ1-1; D remains unclear. This CDR3 comprises 13 residues. The ends were cut back, 0 bases at V and 1 base at J, with 6 bases in the middle. The V gene's germline CDR1 is SQVTM and CDR2 ANQGSEA. The CDR3, as DNA: TGCAGCGTTGAAGAGGGCAAGAACACTGAAGCTTTCTTT. It is translated as CSVEEGKNTEAFF.

In DNA form, the CDR3 reads TGTGCCAGCAGCGCACTAGGTTATACCGGGGAGCTGTTTTTT. It yields the protein CASSALGYTGELFF. The rearrangement uses TRBV7-3 and TRBJ2-2; the D gene is possibly TRBD2 (5 bases). This CDR3 comprises 14 residues. Germline lookup yields CDR1 SGHTA and CDR2 FQGTGA. The V end was cut by 5 bases, the J end by 5 bases, with 12 bases between.

The rearrangement links TRBV5-3 to TRBJ2-3; 8 bases map to TRBD1. TRBV5-3 is filed as an ORF, its function uncertain. V shed 8 bases, J shed 1 base, and the junction held 6 bases outside the gene matches. This CDR3 is 14 amino acids long. The chain's CDR3 is CARPETGGTDTQYF. Here the CDR3 DNA reads TGTGCCAGGCCAGAGACAGGGGGCACAGATACGCAGTATTTT.

This chain connects TRBV6-5 to TRBJ1-1; the D is unclear. Trimming cost V 2 bases and J 3 bases, with 13 bases left between them. The CDR3 totals 15 residues. Germline V gene data show CDR1 as MNHEY and CDR2 as SVGAGI. CDR3 sequence reads: CASSYSGERDTEAFF. The CDR3 DNA follows: TGTGCCAGCAGTTACAGTGGAGAGAGGGACACTGAAGCTTTCTTT.

The table lists this clone with a few counts. This sequence joins TRBV6-6 and TRBJ2-3; perhaps TRBD2 as D (5 bases). CDR1 and CDR2 (germline): MNHNY, SVGAGI (reference sequence). The V and J ends lost 6 bases and 3 bases respectively, with 16 bases between them. The length of the CDR3 is 15 residues. As DNA, the CDR3 is TGTGCCAGCAGCCTCAGAGTGCCGGGGACAGATACGCAGTATTTT. Amino acid sequence: CASSLRVPGTDTQYF.

The V and J genes are TRBV27 and TRBJ2-6; no firm D call. The CDR3 sequence is 16 residues long. V lost 6 bases and J 0 bases, leaving 12 bases between the germline ends. CDR1 and CDR2 from the germline V gene are MNHEY and SMNVEV (reference sequence). The CDR3 region is CASSGRRTSGANVLTF. The CDR3 DNA follows: TGTGCCAGCAGCGGCAGGCGAACCTCTGGGGCCAACGTCCTGACTTTC. Combining the CDR3 with reference TRBV27 and TRBJ2-6 gives the whole variable domain EAQVTQNPRYLITVTGKKLTVTCSQNMNHEYMSWYRQDPGLGLRQIYYSMNVEVTDKGDVPEGYKVSRKEKRNFPLILESPSPNQTSLYFCASSGRRTSGANVLTFGAGSRLTVL.

The rearrangement uses TRBV3-1 (or the pseudogene TRBV3-2) and TRBJ1-5, with TRBD1 as a possible D gene (5 bases). V was shortened by 6 bases and J by 5 bases, with 11 bases between the two germline ends. The CDR3 contains 13 residues. CDR1 is LGHDT and CDR2 is YNNKEL in the germline V gene (reference sequence). In nucleotides, the CDR3 is TGTGCCAGCAGTTATGGACACTATCAGCCCCAGCATTTT. It is translated as CASSYGHYQPQHF.

This clone came up once. The V call is TRBV6-5, the J call TRBJ1-3, with D perhaps matching TRBD1 (6 bases). The germline CDR1 and CDR2 sequences are MNHEY and SVGAGI. This CDR3 has 15 amino acids. The ends were cut back, 7 bases at V and 2 bases at J, with 15 bases in the middle. CDR3 loop: CASTENRAPGNTIYF. The CDR3 DNA reads as TGTGCCAGCACCGAGAACAGGGCCCCTGGAAACACCATATATTTT.

Only a few counts were recorded for this clone. The chain joins TRBV6-5 to TRBJ1-2; TRBD1 is a possible D gene (6 bases). From germline, CDR1 is MNHEY and CDR2 SVGAGI. Trimming removed 4 bases at V and 6 bases at J, with 12 bases between. This CDR3 has 13 residues. CDR3 sequence reads: CASSSINRDGYTF. CDR3 nucleotide sequence: TGTGCCAGCAGTTCTATTAACAGGGATGGCTACACCTTC.

The gene calls are TRBV7-9 and TRBJ1-2; 7 bases are shared with TRBD1. With 5 bases clipped from V and 6 bases from J, the junction kept 9 bases outside the gene matches. The CDR3 extends over 14 amino acids. The germline CDR1 and CDR2 sequences are SEHNR and FQNEAQ (reference sequence). In DNA form, the CDR3 reads TGTGCCAGCAGCATAAGTAGGGGGCTGGATGGCTACACCTTC. Translated: CASSISRGLDGYTF.

CDR3: CASSVGSTVNTEAFF. DNA of the CDR3: TGTGCCAGCAGCGTGGGTTCGACAGTGAACACTGAAGCTTTCTTT. V is TRBV9 and J is TRBJ1-1, with D maybe TRBD1 (5 bases). With 2 bases removed from V and 0 bases from J, the gap between germline ends came to 11 bases. This CDR3 is 15 amino acids long. The germline CDR1 and CDR2 sequences are SGDLS and YYNGEE.

The chain carries TRBV12-3 or TRBV12-4 and TRBJ2-3, with no clear D. The CDR3 is 11 amino acids. V lost 7 bases and J 6 bases, leaving 8 bases between the germline ends. CDR3 in amino acids: CASNFRDTQYF. CDR3 DNA sequence: TGTGCCAGCAATTTCCGGGATACGCAGTATTTT.

V and J are TRBV4-2 and TRBJ2-1; 7 bases fit TRBD2. The CDR3 is 16 residues long. Trimming removed 1 base from V and 5 bases from J; junction bases left unmatched: 8. Germline CDR1 is LGHNA and CDR2 is YNFKEQ. CDR3 in amino acids: CASSQVVASGHNEQFF. The CDR3 coding sequence is TGTGCCAGCAGCCAAGTCGTGGCTAGCGGCCACAATGAGCAGTTCTTC.

The rearrangement joins TRBV21-1 to TRBJ1-5; the table's D call, TRBD1, was not checked against the DNA. TRBV21-1 is a recognized pseudogene. The CDR3 consists of 17 residues. Written as DNA, the CDR3 is TGTGCCAGCAGCAAATGGACAGGGCTTTCTAGCAATCAGCCCCAGCATTTT. Protein: CASSKWTGLSSNQPQHF.

This clone was recorded a few times. DNA for the CDR3: TGTGCCAGCTCAAAGGACAAGGTGTGGGGTTCACCCCTCCACTTT. Protein: CASSKDKVWGSPLHF. V gene TRBV2 combines with J gene TRBJ1-6, with D tentatively TRBD1 (5 bases). Germline CDR1 SNHLY, CDR2 FYNNEI. The CDR3 is 15 residues long. V was pared by 8 bases and J by 9 bases, with 20 bases between.

J is TRBJ2-1 and V is TRBV5-6, with D maybe TRBD2 (5 bases). Trimming removed 0 bases at V and 4 bases at J, with 11 bases between. This CDR3 contains 15 residues. Germline V gives CDR1 SGHDT, CDR2 YYEEEE. DNA of the CDR3: TGTGCCAGCAGCTTGGACGGGAACCTATACAATGAGCAGTTCTTC. Protein sequence: CASSLDGNLYNEQFF.

The chain joins TRBV27 to TRBJ1-1, with D perhaps TRBD1 (6 bases). V was pared by 3 bases and J by 1 base, with 12 bases between. The CDR3 totals 15 residues. Germline-derived CDR1 and CDR2 are MNHEY and SMNVEV (reference sequence). DNA of the CDR3: TGTGCCAGCAGTTTCCTCGGACAGTCGAACACTGAAGCTTTCTTT. Translating gives CASSFLGQSNTEAFF.